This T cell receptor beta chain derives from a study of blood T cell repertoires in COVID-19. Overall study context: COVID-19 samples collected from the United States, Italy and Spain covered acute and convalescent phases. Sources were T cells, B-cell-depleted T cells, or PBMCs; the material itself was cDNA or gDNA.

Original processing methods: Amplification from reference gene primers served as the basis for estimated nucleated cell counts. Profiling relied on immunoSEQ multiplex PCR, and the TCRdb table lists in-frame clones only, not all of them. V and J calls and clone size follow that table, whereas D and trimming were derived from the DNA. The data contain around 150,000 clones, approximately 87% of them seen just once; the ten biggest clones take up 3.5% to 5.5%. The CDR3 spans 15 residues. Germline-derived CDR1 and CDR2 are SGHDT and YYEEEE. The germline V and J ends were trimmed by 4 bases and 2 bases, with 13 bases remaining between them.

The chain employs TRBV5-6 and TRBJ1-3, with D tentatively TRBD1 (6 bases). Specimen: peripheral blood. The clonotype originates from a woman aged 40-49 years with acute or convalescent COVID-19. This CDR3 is CASSEKQGAGNTIYF. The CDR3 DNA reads TGTGCCAGCAGCGAAAAACAGGGTGCTGGAAACACCATATATTTT.